Each of the 31 T cell receptor beta chains below was sequenced from the same sample in a study of blood T cell repertoires in COVID-19. This table comes from immunoSEQ multiplex PCR, and its TCRdb copy is limited to in-frame clones, with some not included. The sample carries a few hundred thousand clones, over 75% recorded once. The material sequenced was peripheral blood. Receptors were obtained from a human donor in a cohort sampled during active COVID-19.

The chain employs TRBV18 and TRBJ2-3; 9 bases map to TRBD2. V lost 5 bases and J lost 2; bases outside the gene matches: 8. This CDR3 spans 16 amino acids. Per the germline V gene, CDR1 is KGHSH and CDR2 is LQKENI. The CDR3 nucleotides are TGTGCCAGCTCATCGAACGGCGGGGGGGACACAGATACGCAGTATTTT. Protein: CASSSNGGGDTDTQYF.

The V call is TRBV2, the J call TRBJ2-1; 7 bases are a match to TRBD1. The CDR3 spans 15 residues. Trimming took 8 bases from V and 3 from J; bases not matched to a gene: 10. Per the germline V gene, CDR1 is SNHLY and CDR2 is FYNNEI. The CDR3 region is CASGRRQGGYNEQFF. The CDR3 bases are TGTGCCAGCGGGAGAAGACAGGGTGGCTACAATGAGCAGTTCTTC.

This clone was observed a handful of times. For the CDR3, the DNA is TGCGCCAGCAGCCAAGCCCCCGGTAGGGGCAGCTCTAACTACAATGAGCAGTTCTTC. Encoded protein: CASSQAPGRGSSNYNEQFF. The chain uses TRBV4-1 and TRBJ2-1; possible D gene TRBD1, 5 bases. The V gene's germline CDR1 is MGHRA and CDR2 YSYEKL. The CDR3 sequence is 19 residues long. With 1 base removed from V and 3 bases from J, the gap between germline ends came to 22 bases.

The chain links TRBV7-2 to TRBJ1-2; 8 positions match TRBD1. The CDR3 sequence is 13 residues long. Unmatched junction bases numbered 6, after V lost 5 bases and J lost 7 bases. CDR1 is SGHTA, CDR2 FQGNSA, per germline. CDR3 sequence (DNA): TGTGCCAGCAGCCAGGACAGGGTTGGTGGCTACACCTTC. Its translation: CASSQDRVGGYTF.

This clone was seen only a few times. The J gene is TRBJ2-2, the V gene TRBV27; 16 nucleotides agree with TRBD2. V trimming: 5 bases; J trimming: 9 bases; junction bases outside the gene matches: 15. CDR3 length equals 19 residues. The germline V gene encodes CDR1 MNHEY and CDR2 SMNVEV (reference sequence). As DNA, the CDR3 is TGTGCCAGCAGTCCAACCGGGACTAGCGGGAGGGCCGGTTCCCGGGAGCTGTTTTTT. It is translated as CASSPTGTSGRAGSRELFF.

Concerning this clone: This sample also contains other DNA sequences that code for the same CDR3. The chain employs TRBV19 and TRBJ2-1; 12 bases are a match to TRBD2. Germline trimming cut 9 bases from V and 4 bases from J; bases unmatched to any gene: 4. CDR3 length equals 14 residues. Germline CDR1 reads LNHDA; CDR2 reads SQIVND (reference sequence). CDR3 protein: CASSGTSGYNEQFF. CDR3 bases: TGTGCCAGCTCCGGGACTAGCGGGTACAATGAGCAGTTCTTC.

This clone showed up just once. The chain has TRBV2 and TRBJ2-1, with 8 bases identical to TRBD2. CDR1 is SNHLY and CDR2 is FYNNEI in the germline V gene. CDR3 length: 13 residues. Trimming took 5 bases from V and 10 from J; bases not matched to a gene: 7. The CDR3 DNA follows: TGTGCCAGCAGTCTGCGGGAGGCTCGCGAGCAGTTCTTC. Its protein product is CASSLREAREQFF.

Written as DNA, the CDR3 is TGTGCCAGCAGCTTAGCATTTGCGGGAGTTACCTATGAGCAGTTCTTC. This encodes CASSLAFAGVTYEQFF. The chain is built from TRBV7-3 and TRBJ2-1; the match to TRBD2 covers 7 bases. The CDR3 extends over 16 amino acids. Germline V gives CDR1 SGHTA, CDR2 FQGTGA. V lost 2 bases to trimming and J lost 8 bases; unmatched junction nucleotides: 12.

The chain couples TRBV19 to TRBJ1-2; 7 positions agree with TRBD1. The germline V gene encodes CDR1 LNHDA and CDR2 SQIVND (reference sequence). V lost 11 bases, J lost 6 bases, and 9 bases stayed unmatched. The CDR3 is made up of 12 amino acids. CDR3 nucleotide sequence: TGTGCCCCTGGCACAGGGGCCAATGGCTACACCTTC. The encoded protein is CAPGTGANGYTF.

This clone occurred a few times. CDR3 protein: CSASRVGELFF. The CDR3, as DNA: TGCAGTGCTAGCAGGGTCGGGGAGCTGTTTTTT. V and J are TRBV20-1 and TRBJ2-2; the D gene is possibly TRBD1 (5 bases). The CDR3 is 11 residues long. Germline lookup yields CDR1 DFQATT and CDR2 SNEGSKA (reference sequence). Trimming stripped 3 bases from V and 7 bases from J, with 6 bases between.

The chain joins TRBV14 to TRBJ1-3; 7 bases are a match to TRBD1. This CDR3 contains 17 residues. Germline lookup yields CDR1 SGHDN and CDR2 FVKESK. The trim removed 4 bases at V and 1 base at J, leaving 10 bases unmatched. The DNA for the CDR3 is TGTGCCAGCAGCCTCCTAGGGGGGACAGAGTCTGGAAACACCATATATTTT. As protein: CASSLLGGTESGNTIYF. Variable domain in full (rest from reference TRBV14 and TRBJ1-3): EAGVTQFPSHSVIEKGQTVTLRCDPISGHDNLYWYRRVMGKEIKFLLHFVKESKQDESGMPNNRFLAERTGGTYSTLKVQPAELEDSGVYFCASSLLGGTESGNTIYFGEGSWLTVV.

The chain couples TRBV7-9 to TRBJ2-3; no clear D. CDR1 and CDR2 from the germline V gene are SEHNR and FQNEAQ (reference sequence). The ends were cut back, 4 bases at V and 2 bases at J, with 10 bases in the middle. There are 14 residues in the CDR3. CDR3 nucleotide sequence: TGTGCCAGCAGCTCTACGGTATACACAGATACGCAGTATTTT. Its translation is CASSSTVYTDTQYF.

V usage is TRBV7-9 and J usage is TRBJ1-1; tentative D call: TRBD1 (5 bases). The CDR3 spans 14 residues. Deletions cut 1 base from V and 5 bases from J, with 11 bases between. The germline gives CDR1 SEHNR, CDR2 FQNEAQ (reference sequence). CDR3 DNA: TGTGCCAGCAGCTTAGGGTCCGGGGGGACTGAAGCTTTCTTT. This encodes CASSLGSGGTEAFF.

V gene TRBV19 combines with J gene TRBJ1-5, with 7 bases lining up with TRBD1. Germline CDR1 LNHDA, CDR2 SQIVND (reference sequence). This CDR3 is 16 amino acids long. V lost 4 bases and J lost 0; bases outside the gene matches: 6. The DNA for the CDR3 is TGTGCCAGTAGTAGGCCCGGGACAGTTAGCAATCAGCCCCAGCATTTT. Protein product: CASSRPGTVSNQPQHF.

The chain recombines TRBV7-3 with TRBJ2-1, with no clear D. Looked up from germline, CDR1 is SGHTA and CDR2 is FQGTGA. This CDR3 comprises 15 residues. The V and J ends lost 3 bases and 0 bases respectively, with 9 bases between them. This CDR3 is CASSFSRSSYNEQFF. The CDR3 DNA follows: TGTGCCAGCAGCTTTTCTAGGAGCTCCTACAATGAGCAGTTCTTC. The full variable domain, its missing parts supplied by reference TRBV7-3 and TRBJ2-1, is GAGVSQTPSNKVTEKGKYVELRCDPISGHTALYWYRQSLGQGPEFLIYFQGTGAADDSGLPNDRFFAVRPEGSVSTLKIQRTERGDSAVYLCASSFSRSSYNEQFFGPGTRLTVL.

J is TRBJ2-2 and V is TRBV19; 7 bases fit TRBD1. Trimming at V came to 6 bases and at J to 7 bases, leaving 17 bases not matched to a gene. The germline gives CDR1 LNHDA, CDR2 SQIVND (reference sequence). The CDR3 length is 17 residues. This chain's CDR3 is CASRAPRQGRSFGELFF. In nucleotides, the CDR3 is TGTGCCAGTAGGGCCCCAAGACAGGGAAGGTCTTTCGGGGAGCTGTTTTTT.

V is TRBV24-1 and J is TRBJ2-7, with TRBD1 identical over 9 bases. Germline assignment: CDR1 KGHDR and CDR2 SFDVKD. The ends lost 3 bases at V and 7 bases at J; junction bases unmatched: 3. The CDR3 runs to 13 residues. The CDR3 region is CATSDPDRGEQYF. The CDR3, as DNA: TGTGCCACCAGTGATCCGGACAGGGGAGAGCAGTACTTC.

The chain joins TRBV13 to TRBJ2-2; possibly TRBD2 for D (5 bases). The CDR3 is 16 residues long. Trimming removed 5 bases at V and 5 bases at J, with 18 bases between. Germline CDR1 is PRHDT and CDR2 is FYEKMQ (reference sequence). The CDR3 sequence is CASSKTLGKRTGELFF. In DNA, the CDR3 is TGTGCCAGCAGCAAAACCCTCGGGAAGCGGACCGGGGAGCTGTTTTTT.

V gene TRBV28 combines with J gene TRBJ2-6, with 8 bases aligning to TRBD1. This CDR3 contains 16 residues. V dropped 6 bases and J dropped 3; count of bases not matched to a gene: 7. CDR1 MDHEN and CDR2 SYDVKM come from the germline V gene. The CDR3 sequence is CASSSDRVRGANVLTF. The CDR3 DNA reads TGTGCCAGCAGCTCGGACAGGGTGCGTGGGGCCAACGTCCTGACTTTC.

The gene calls are TRBV29-1 and TRBJ1-5; no definite D call. The CDR3 is 13 amino acids. V gave up 4 bases and J gave up 7 bases, with 14 bases separating them. In germline, CDR1 is SQVTM, CDR2 ANQGSEA. In nucleotides, the CDR3 is TGCAGCGTTGGGTTCGTGGCGGGACAGCCCCAGCATTTT. Protein sequence: CSVGFVAGQPQHF. Full variable domain (rest looked up from reference TRBV29-1 and TRBJ1-5): SAVISQKPSRDICQRGTSLTIQCQVDSQVTMMFWYRQQPGQSLTLIATANQGSEATYESGFVIDKFPISRPNLTFSTLTVSNMSPEDSSIYLCSVGFVAGQPQHFGDGTRLSIL.

This clone has more than one count but fewer than ten. The chain joins TRBV7-2 to TRBJ1-5, with D possibly TRBD1 on 6 matching bases. Trimming shortened V by 2 bases and J by 3 bases, and 11 bases separated the two germline ends. The CDR3 spans 15 residues. Per the germline V gene, CDR1 is SGHTA and CDR2 is FQGNSA. The CDR3, as DNA: TGTGCCAGCAGCTTAACTGGACAGTACAATCAGCCCCAGCATTTT. This translates into CASSLTGQYNQPQHF. The variable domain in full, with the rest retrieved from reference TRBV7-2 and TRBJ1-5, is GAGVSQSPSNKVTEKGKDVELRCDPISGHTALYWYRQSLGQGLEFLIYFQGNSAPDKSGLPSDRFSAERTGGSVSTLTIQRTQQEDSAVYLCASSLTGQYNQPQHFGDGTRLSIL.

The rearrangement uses TRBV9 and TRBJ2-2, with D possibly being TRBD2 (6 bases). The CDR3 has 15 amino acids. V was cut by 4 bases and J by 5 bases, with 15 bases left in between. CDR1 and CDR2 (germline): SGDLS, YYNGEE. The chain's CDR3 is CASSSVAGRTGELFF. In DNA, the CDR3 is TGTGCCAGCAGCTCAGTGGCGGGGAGAACCGGGGAGCTGTTTTTT.

This chain uses TRBV6-2 or TRBV6-3 with TRBJ2-1; tentative D call: TRBD2 (6 bases). Germline V gene sequence: CDR1 MNHEY, CDR2 SVGEGT. The CDR3 is made up of 14 amino acids. Trimming cost V 2 bases and J 4 bases, with 9 bases left between them. The CDR3 here is CASSYSGPYNEQFF. Here the CDR3 DNA reads TGTGCCAGCAGTTACAGCGGGCCGTACAATGAGCAGTTCTTC.

The CDR3 loop is CASSTGLDGKTQYF. The CDR3 DNA reads TGTGCCAGCAGCACCGGACTGGACGGGAAGACCCAGTACTTC. This sequence joins TRBV5-4 and TRBJ2-5; a weak D match, TRBD2 (5 bases). Germline values: CDR1 SGHNT, CDR2 YYREEE (reference sequence). Between the trimmed V and J ends, which lost 4 bases and 6 bases, there was a span of 16 bases. The CDR3 sequence is 14 residues long. The whole variable domain, remainder taken from reference TRBV5-4 and TRBJ2-5, is ETGVTQSPTHLIKTRGQQVTLRCSSQSGHNTVSWYQQALGQGPQFIFQYYREEENGRGNFPPRFSGLQFPNYSSELNVNALELDDSALYLCASSTGLDGKTQYFGPGTRLLVL.

The J gene is TRBJ2-1, the V gene TRBV19; 14 nucleotides agree with TRBD2. The CDR3 has 18 residues. The V gene end was trimmed by 11 bases and the J gene end by 0 bases; junction bases not matched to a gene: 12. CDR1 and CDR2 from the germline V gene are LNHDA and SQIVND (reference sequence). CDR3 residues: CAGEGLAGGVSSYNEQFF. CDR3 DNA sequence: TGTGCCGGGGAAGGACTAGCGGGGGGTGTGAGCTCCTACAATGAGCAGTTCTTC.

The chain employs TRBV24-1 and TRBJ2-5; the D gene is possibly TRBD2 (5 bases). Between the trimmed V and J ends, which lost 4 bases and 2 bases, there was a span of 13 bases. The germline gives CDR1 KGHDR, CDR2 SFDVKD. The CDR3 contains 15 residues. The CDR3 sequence is CATSEVRAEQETQYF. The CDR3 region has the DNA TGTGCCACCAGTGAAGTGCGGGCAGAGCAAGAGACCCAGTACTTC.

The chain carries TRBV5-1 and TRBJ2-2; no clear D. This CDR3 has 14 amino acids. V lost 2 bases and J 3 bases, leaving 8 bases between the germline ends. Germline CDR1 and CDR2: SGHRS and YFSETQ. CDR3 coding DNA: TGCGCCAGCAGCTTAAGCCCGGACACCGGGGAGCTGTTTTTT. It is translated as CASSLSPDTGELFF.

V gene TRBV12-3 or TRBV12-4 combines with J gene TRBJ1-2, with D perhaps TRBD1 (6 bases). Deletions cut 1 base from V and 8 bases from J, with 11 bases between. The CDR3 runs 13 residues. CDR3: CASSLVGGEGYTF. The DNA for the CDR3 is TGTGCCAGCAGTTTAGTAGGGGGTGAAGGCTACACCTTC.

The V and J genes are TRBV6-1 and TRBJ2-7; tentative D call: TRBD2 (7 bases). V was pared by 2 bases and J by 2 bases, with 13 bases between. Germline V gene sequence: CDR1 MNHNS, CDR2 SASEGT. The CDR3 has 15 residues. CDR3 in amino acids: CASSEWEGGAYEQYF. The CDR3 bases are TGTGCCAGCAGTGAATGGGAGGGGGGCGCCTACGAGCAGTACTTC.

The CDR3 DNA is TGTGCCAGCAGCTTAGGCGGACAGGGGGCAGGCTATCGTACTGAAGCTTTCTTT. It yields the protein CASSLGGQGAGYRTEAFF. V is TRBV7-9 and J is TRBJ1-1; 11 bases align to TRBD1. V lost 1 base, J lost 5 bases, and 12 bases stayed unmatched. Germline CDR1 and CDR2: SEHNR and FQNEAQ (reference sequence). This CDR3 comprises 18 residues.

This clone was seen more than once but under ten times. The CDR3 DNA reads TGTGCCAGTAGTAGCCGGGACAGGGATAGCAATCAGCCCCAGCATTTT. Translated: CASSSRDRDSNQPQHF. The chain is built from TRBV19 and TRBJ1-5; 9 nucleotides align to TRBD1. CDR1 is LNHDA and CDR2 is SQIVND in the germline V gene (reference sequence). The CDR3 is 16 amino acids. V dropped 4 bases and J dropped 0; count of bases not matched to a gene: 4.